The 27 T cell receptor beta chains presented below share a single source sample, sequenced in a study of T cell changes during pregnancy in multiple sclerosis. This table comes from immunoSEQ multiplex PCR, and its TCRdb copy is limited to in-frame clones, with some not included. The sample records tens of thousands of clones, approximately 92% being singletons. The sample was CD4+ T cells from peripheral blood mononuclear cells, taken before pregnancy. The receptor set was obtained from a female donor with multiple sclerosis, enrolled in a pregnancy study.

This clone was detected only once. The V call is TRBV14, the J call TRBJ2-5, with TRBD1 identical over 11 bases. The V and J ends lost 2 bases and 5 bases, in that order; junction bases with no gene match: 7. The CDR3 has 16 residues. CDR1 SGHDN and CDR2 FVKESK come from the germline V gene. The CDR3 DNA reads TGTGCCAGCAGCCAACCAGGACAGGGGGCTGCTGAGACCCAGTACTTC. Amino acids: CASSQPGQGAAETQYF.

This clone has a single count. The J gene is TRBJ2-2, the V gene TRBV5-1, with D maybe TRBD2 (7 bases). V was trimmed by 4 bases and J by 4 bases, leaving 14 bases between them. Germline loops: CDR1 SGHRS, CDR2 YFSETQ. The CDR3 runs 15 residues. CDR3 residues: CASSPLGGATGELFF. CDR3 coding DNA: TGCGCCAGCAGCCCACTAGGGGGGGCCACCGGGGAGCTGTTTTTT.

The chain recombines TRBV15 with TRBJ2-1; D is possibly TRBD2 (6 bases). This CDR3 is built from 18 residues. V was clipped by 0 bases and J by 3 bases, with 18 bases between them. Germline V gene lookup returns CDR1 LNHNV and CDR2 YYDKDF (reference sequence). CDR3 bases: TGTGCCACCAGCAGAGAGGGGGGAGAATCCGCAAGCTACAATGAGCAGTTCTTC. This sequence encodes CATSREGGESASYNEQFF.

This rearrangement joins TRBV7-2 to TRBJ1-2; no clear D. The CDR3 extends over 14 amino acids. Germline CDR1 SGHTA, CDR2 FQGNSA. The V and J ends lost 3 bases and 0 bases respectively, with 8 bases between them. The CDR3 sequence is CASSLSGANYGYTF. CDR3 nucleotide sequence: TGTGCCAGCAGCTTGAGCGGGGCTAACTATGGCTACACCTTC.

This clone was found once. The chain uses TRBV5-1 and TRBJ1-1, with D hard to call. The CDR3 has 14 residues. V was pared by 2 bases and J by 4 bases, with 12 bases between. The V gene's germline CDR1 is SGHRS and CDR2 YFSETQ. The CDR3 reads CASSLSGYVTEAFF. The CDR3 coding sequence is TGCGCCAGCAGCTTAAGCGGATACGTCACTGAAGCTTTCTTT.

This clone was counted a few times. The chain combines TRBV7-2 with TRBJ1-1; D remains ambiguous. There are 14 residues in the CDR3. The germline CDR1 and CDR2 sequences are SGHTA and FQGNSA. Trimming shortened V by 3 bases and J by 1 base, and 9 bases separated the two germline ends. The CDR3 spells CASSFLRGNTEAFF. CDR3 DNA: TGTGCCAGCAGCTTCCTGCGCGGGAACACTGAAGCTTTCTTT.

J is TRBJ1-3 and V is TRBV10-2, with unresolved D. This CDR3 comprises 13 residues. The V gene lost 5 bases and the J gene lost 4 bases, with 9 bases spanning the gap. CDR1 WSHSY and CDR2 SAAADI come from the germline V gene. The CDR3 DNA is TGCGCCAGCAGTATTGGCGGCGGAAACACCATATATTTT. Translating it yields CASSIGGGNTIYF.

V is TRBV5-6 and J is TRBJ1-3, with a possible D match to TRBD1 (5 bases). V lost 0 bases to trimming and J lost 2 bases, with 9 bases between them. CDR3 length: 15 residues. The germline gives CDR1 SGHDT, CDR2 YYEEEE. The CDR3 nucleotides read TGTGCCAGCAGCTTGGGACAGAGTCCTGGAAACACCATATATTTT. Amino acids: CASSLGQSPGNTIYF.

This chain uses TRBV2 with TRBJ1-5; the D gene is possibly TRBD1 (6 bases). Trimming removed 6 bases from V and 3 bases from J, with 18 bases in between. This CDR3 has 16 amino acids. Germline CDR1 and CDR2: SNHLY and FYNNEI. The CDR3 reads CASRVDRRRDNQPQHF. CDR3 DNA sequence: TGTGCCAGCAGAGTCGACAGGAGAAGGGACAATCAGCCCCAGCATTTT.

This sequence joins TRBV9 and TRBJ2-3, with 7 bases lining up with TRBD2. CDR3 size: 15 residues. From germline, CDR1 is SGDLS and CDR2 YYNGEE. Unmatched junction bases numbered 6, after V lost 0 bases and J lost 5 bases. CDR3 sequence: CASSVAGGFLDTQYF. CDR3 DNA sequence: TGTGCCAGCAGCGTAGCGGGGGGTTTCCTAGATACGCAGTATTTT.

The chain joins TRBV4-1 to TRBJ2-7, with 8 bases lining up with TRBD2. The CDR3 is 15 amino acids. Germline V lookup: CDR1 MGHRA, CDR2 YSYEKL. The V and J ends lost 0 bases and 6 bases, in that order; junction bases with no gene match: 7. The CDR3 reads CASSQDTGGLFEQYF. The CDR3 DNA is TGCGCCAGCAGCCAAGACACGGGAGGGCTTTTCGAGCAGTACTTC.

The CDR3 region is CASSFGIAGGTDTQYF. For the CDR3, the DNA is TGCGCCAGCAGCTTTGGGATAGCGGGAGGCACAGATACGCAGTATTTT. The rearrangement uses TRBV5-1 and TRBJ2-3, with 9 bases matching TRBD2. The CDR3 runs to 16 residues. Trimming at V came to 2 bases and at J to 1 base, leaving 5 bases not matched to a gene. The V gene's germline CDR1 is SGHRS and CDR2 YFSETQ.

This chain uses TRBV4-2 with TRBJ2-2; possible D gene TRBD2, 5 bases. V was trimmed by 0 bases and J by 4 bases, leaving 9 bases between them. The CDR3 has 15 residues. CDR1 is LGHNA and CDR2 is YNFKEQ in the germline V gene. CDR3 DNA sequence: TGTGCCAGCAGCCAAGATTCGAGCGGCACCGGGGAGCTGTTTTTT. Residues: CASSQDSSGTGELFF.

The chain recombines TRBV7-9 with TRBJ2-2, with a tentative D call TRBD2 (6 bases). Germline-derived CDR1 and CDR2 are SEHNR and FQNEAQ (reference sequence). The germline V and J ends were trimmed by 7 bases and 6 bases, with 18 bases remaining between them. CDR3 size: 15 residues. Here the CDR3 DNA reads TGTGCCAGCACCCTGGGGAGGCCATGGGCCGGGGAGCTGTTTTTT. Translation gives CASTLGRPWAGELFF.

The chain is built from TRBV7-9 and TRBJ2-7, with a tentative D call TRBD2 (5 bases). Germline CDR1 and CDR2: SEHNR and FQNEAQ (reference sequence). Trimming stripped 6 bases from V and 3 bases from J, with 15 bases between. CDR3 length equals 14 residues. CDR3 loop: CASSQPGGNYEQYF. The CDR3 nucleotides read TGTGCCAGCAGTCAACCCGGAGGTAACTACGAGCAGTACTTC.

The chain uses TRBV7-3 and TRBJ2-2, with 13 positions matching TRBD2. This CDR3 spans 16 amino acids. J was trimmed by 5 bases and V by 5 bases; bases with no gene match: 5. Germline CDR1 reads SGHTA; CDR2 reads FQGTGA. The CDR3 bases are TGTGCCAGCAGCCCCGGACTAGCGGGAGTTACCGGGGAGCTGTTTTTT. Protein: CASSPGLAGVTGELFF.

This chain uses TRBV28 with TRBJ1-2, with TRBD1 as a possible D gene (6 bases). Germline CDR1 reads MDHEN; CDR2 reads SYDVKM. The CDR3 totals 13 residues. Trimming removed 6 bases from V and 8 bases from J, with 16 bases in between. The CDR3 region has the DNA TGTGCCAGCAGGGAAGGACAGATGCAGGGCTACACCTTC. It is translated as CASREGQMQGYTF.

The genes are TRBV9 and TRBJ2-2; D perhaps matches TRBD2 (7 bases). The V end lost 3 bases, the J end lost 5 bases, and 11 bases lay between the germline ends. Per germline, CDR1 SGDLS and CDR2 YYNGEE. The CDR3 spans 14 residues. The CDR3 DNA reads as TGTGCCAGCAGCGCCGAGGGGGGGACCGGGGAGCTGTTTTTT. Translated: CASSAEGGTGELFF.

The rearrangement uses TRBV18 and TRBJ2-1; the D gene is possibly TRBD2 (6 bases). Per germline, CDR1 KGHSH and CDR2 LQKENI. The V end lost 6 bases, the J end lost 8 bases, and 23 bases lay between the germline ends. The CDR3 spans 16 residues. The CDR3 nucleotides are TGTGCCAGCTCTCCGGGCGGGATGAGGTACATACATGAGCAGTTCTTC. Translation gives CASSPGGMRYIHEQFF.

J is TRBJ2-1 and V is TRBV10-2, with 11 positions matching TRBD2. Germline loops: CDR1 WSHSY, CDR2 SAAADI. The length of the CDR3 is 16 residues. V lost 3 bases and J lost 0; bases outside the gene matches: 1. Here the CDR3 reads CASSEGLAGSYNEQFF. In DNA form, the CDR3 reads TGCGCCAGCAGTGAAGGACTAGCGGGCTCCTACAATGAGCAGTTCTTC.

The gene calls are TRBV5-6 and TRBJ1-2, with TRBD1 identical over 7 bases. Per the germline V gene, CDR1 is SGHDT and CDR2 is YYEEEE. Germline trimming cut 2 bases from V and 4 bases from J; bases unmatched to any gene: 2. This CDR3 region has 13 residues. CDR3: CASSLGTAYGYTF. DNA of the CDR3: TGTGCCAGCAGCTTAGGGACAGCCTATGGCTACACCTTC.

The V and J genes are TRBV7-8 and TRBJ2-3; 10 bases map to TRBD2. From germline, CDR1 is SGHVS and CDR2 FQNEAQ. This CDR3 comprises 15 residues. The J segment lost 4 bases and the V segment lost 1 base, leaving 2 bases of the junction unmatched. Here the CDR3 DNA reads TGTGCCAGCAGCTTAGTACTAGCGGGACCAGATACGCAGTATTTT. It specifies CASSLVLAGPDTQYF.

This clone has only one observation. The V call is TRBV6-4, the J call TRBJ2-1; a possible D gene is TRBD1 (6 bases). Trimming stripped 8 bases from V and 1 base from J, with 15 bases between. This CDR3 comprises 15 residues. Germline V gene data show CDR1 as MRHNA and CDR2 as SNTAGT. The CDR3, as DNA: TGTGCCAGCGGGAGTAGGACAGAGTCCTACAATGAGCAGTTCTTC. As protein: CASGSRTESYNEQFF.

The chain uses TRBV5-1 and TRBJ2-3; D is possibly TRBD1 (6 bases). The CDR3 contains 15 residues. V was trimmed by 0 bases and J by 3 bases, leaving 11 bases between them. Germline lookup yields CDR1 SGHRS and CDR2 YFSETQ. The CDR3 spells CASSLGGPSTDTQYF. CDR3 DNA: TGCGCCAGCAGCTTGGGGGGGCCGAGTACAGATACGCAGTATTTT.

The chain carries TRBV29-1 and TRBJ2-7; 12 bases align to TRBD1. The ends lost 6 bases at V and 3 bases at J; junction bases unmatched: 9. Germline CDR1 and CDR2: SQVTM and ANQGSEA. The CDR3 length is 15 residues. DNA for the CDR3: TGCAGCGTCCTCGGGGGGACAGGGGGCGGCTACGAGCAGTACTTC. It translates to CSVLGGTGGGYEQYF.

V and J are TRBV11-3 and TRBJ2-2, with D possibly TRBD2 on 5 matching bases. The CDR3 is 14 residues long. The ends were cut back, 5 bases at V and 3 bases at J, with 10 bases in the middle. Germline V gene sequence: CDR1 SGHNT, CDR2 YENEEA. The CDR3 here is CASSAEAYTGELFF. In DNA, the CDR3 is TGTGCCAGCAGCGCGGAGGCTTACACCGGGGAGCTGTTTTTT.

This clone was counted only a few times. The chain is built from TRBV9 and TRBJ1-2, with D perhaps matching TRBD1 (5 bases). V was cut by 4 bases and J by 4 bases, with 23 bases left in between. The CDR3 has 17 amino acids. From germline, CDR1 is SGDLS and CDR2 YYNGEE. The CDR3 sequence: CASSPQDTLGSLYGYTF. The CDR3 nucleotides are TGTGCCAGCAGCCCCCAGGACACCCTCGGGAGTCTCTATGGCTACACCTTC. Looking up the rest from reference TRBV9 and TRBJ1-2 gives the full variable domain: DSGVTQTPKHLITATGQRVTLRCSPRSGDLSVYWYQQSLDQGLQFLIQYYNGEERAKGNILERFSAQQFPDLHSELNLSSLELGDSALYFCASSPQDTLGSLYGYTFGSGTRLTVV.